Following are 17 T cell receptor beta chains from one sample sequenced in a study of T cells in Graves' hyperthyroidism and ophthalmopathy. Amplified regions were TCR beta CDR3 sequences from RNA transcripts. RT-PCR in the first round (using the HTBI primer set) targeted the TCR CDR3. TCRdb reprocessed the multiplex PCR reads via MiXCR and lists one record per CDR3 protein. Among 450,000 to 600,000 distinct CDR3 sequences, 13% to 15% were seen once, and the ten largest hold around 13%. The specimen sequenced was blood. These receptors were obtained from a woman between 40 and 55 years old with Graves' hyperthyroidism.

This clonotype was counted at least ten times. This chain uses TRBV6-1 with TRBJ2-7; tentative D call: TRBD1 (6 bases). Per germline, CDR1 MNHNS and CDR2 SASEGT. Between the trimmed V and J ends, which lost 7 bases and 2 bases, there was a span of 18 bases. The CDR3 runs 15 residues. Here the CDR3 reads CASTPLGDKAYEQYF. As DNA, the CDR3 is TGTGCCAGCACTCCATTGGGGGACAAGGCCTACGAGCAGTACTTC.

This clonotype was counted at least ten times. CDR3 region: CASSLGQFAEAFF. The CDR3 nucleotides read TGTGCCAGCAGCCTGGGACAGTTCGCTGAAGCTTTCTTT. This chain links TRBV5-5 with TRBJ1-1; the match to TRBD1 covers 7 bases. Losses at the gene ends were 4 bases for V and 6 bases for J; bases not matched to a gene: 6. Germline CDR1 reads SGHKS; CDR2 reads YYEKEE (reference sequence). The CDR3 totals 13 residues.

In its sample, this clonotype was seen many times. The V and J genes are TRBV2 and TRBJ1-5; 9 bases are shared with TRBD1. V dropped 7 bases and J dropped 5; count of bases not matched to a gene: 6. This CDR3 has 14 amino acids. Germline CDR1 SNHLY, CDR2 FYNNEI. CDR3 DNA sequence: TGTGCCAGCAAGGTCGGGACAGGGTATCAGCCCCAGCATTTT. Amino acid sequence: CASKVGTGYQPQHF.

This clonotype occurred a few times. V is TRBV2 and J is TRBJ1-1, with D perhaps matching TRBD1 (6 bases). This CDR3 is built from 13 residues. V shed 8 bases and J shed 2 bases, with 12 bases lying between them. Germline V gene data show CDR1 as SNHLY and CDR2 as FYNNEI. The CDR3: CASFTDSNTEAFF. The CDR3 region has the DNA TGTGCCAGCTTCACGGACAGCAACACTGAAGCTTTCTTT. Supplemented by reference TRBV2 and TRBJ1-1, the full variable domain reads EPEVTQTPSHQVTQMGQEVILRCVPISNHLYFYWYRQILGQKVEFLVSFYNNEISEKSEIFDDQFSVERPDGSNFTLKIRSTKLEDSAMYFCASFTDSNTEAFFGQGTRLTVV.

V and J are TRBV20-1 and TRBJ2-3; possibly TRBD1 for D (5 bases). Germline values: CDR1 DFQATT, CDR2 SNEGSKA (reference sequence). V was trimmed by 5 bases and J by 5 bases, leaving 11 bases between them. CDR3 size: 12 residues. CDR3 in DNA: TGCAGTGCTTGGGGCCGTGGAGATACGCAGTATTTT. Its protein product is CSAWGRGDTQYF.

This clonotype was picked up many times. CDR3 DNA sequence: TGTGCCAGCACCTCTAGCGGGAGGGCCGATTTGGATACGCAGTATTTT. Translating it yields CASTSSGRADLDTQYF. The rearrangement joins TRBV28 to TRBJ2-3, with TRBD2 identical over 12 bases. Per germline, CDR1 MDHEN and CDR2 SYDVKM. This CDR3 has 16 residues. With V trimmed by 7 bases and J by 6 bases, 11 bases remained unmatched.

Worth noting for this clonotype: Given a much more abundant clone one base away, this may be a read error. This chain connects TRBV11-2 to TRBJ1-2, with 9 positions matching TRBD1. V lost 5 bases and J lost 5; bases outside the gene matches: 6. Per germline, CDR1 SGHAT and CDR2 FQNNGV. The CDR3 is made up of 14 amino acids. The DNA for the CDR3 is TGTGCCAGCAGCCAGGACAGGGGAAAATATGGCTACACCTTC. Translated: CASSQDRGKYGYTF.

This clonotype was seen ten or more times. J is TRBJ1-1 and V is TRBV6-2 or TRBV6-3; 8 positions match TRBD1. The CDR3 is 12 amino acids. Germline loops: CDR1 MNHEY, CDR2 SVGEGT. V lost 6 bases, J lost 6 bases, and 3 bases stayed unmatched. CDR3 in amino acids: CASRDRVAEAFF. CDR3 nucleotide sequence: TGTGCCAGCAGGGACAGGGTAGCTGAAGCTTTCTTT.

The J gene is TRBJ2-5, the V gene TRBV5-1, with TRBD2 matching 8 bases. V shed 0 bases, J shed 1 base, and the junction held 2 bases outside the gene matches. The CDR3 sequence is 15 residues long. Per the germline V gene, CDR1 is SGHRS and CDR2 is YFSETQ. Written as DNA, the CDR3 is TGCGCCAGCAGCTTGGGGAGCGGGAGCCAAGAGACCCAGTACTTC. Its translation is CASSLGSGSQETQYF.

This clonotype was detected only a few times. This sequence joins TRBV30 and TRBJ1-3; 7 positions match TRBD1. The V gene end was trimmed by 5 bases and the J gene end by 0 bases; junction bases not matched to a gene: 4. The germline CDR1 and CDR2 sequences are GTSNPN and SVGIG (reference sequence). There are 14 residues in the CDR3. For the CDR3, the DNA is TGTGCCTGGTCGACAGGGAGCTCTGGAAACACCATATATTTT. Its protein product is CAWSTGSSGNTIYF.

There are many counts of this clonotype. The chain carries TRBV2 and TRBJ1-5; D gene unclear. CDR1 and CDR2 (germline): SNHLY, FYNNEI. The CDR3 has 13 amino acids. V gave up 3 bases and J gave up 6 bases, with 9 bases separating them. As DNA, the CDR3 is TGTGCCAGCAGTGAGGGCGCCGGTCAGCCCCAGCATTTT. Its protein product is CASSEGAGQPQHF. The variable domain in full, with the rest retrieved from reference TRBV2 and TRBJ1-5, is EPEVTQTPSHQVTQMGQEVILRCVPISNHLYFYWYRQILGQKVEFLVSFYNNEISEKSEIFDDQFSVERPDGSNFTLKIRSTKLEDSAMYFCASSEGAGQPQHFGDGTRLSIL.

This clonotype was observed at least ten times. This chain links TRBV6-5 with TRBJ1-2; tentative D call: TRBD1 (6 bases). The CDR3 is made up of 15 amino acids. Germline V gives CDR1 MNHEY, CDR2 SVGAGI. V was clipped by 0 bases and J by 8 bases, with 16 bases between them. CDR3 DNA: TGTGCCAGCAGTTACTCGAAGAGGGGGGTGTGGGGCTACACCTTC. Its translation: CASSYSKRGVWGYTF.

The CDR3 sequence: CSARPPGQGYGYTF. The CDR3 DNA reads as TGCAGTGCTAGACCCCCGGGACAGGGGTATGGCTACACCTTC. V is TRBV20-1 and J is TRBJ1-2; 10 nucleotides match TRBD1. Trimming took 2 bases from V and 5 from J; bases not matched to a gene: 5. This CDR3 region has 14 residues. Per the germline V gene, CDR1 is DFQATT and CDR2 is SNEGSKA (reference sequence).

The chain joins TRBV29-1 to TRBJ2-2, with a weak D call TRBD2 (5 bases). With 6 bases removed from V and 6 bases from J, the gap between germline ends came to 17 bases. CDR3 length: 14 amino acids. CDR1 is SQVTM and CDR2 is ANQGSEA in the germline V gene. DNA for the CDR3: TGCAGCGTCCCGTCGGGAATTAACGCCGGGGAGCTGTTTTTT. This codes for CSVPSGINAGELFF.

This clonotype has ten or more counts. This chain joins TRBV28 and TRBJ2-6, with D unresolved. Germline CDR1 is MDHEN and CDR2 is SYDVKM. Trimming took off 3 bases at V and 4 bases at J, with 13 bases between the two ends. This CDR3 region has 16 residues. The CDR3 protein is CASSLAPQEGANVLTF. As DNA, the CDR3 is TGTGCCAGCAGTTTGGCCCCCCAGGAGGGGGCCAACGTCCTGACTTTC. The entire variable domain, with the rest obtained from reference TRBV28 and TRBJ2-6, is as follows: DVKVTQSSRYLVKRTGEKVFLECVQDMDHENMFWYRQDPGLGLRLIYFSYDVKMKEKGDIPEGYSVSREKKERFSLILESASTNQTSMYLCASSLAPQEGANVLTFGAGSRLTVL.

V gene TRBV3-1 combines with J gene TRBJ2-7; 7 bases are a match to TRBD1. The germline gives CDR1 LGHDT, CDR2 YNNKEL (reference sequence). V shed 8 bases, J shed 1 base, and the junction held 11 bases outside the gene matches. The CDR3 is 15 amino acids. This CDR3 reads CASGGGGQPSYEQYF. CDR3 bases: TGTGCCAGCGGTGGTGGGGGACAGCCTTCCTACGAGCAGTACTTC.

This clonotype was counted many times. For the CDR3, the DNA is TGCAGCGCTGTACAGCGGAGCACTGAAGCTTTCTTT. Encoded protein: CSAVQRSTEAFF. The chain uses TRBV29-1 and TRBJ1-1, with D hard to call. The ends were cut back, 7 bases at V and 4 bases at J, with 13 bases in the middle. Per germline, CDR1 SQVTM and CDR2 ANQGSEA. The CDR3 runs to 12 residues.